The 30 T cell receptor beta chains listed next were all sequenced from one sample in a study of cytomegalovirus exposure and HLA in healthy donors. Amplification used 60 Vbeta primers and 13 Jbeta primers. Data came from immunoSEQ multiplex PCR; TCRdb stores just in-frame clones and leaves some out. The sample has more than 90,000 clones, roughly four fifths seen once. The specimen was PBMCs. These receptors were collected from a human donor in good health.

CDR3 sequence: CASSSQLTGGITDTQYF. DNA for the CDR3: TGTGCCAGCAGCTCCCAACTTACAGGGGGGATCACAGATACGCAGTATTTT. This chain links TRBV7-9 with TRBJ2-3, with 8 bases that match TRBD1. With 4 bases clipped from V and 2 bases from J, the junction kept 11 bases outside the gene matches. Looked up from germline, CDR1 is SEHNR and CDR2 is FQNEAQ (reference sequence). This CDR3 has 17 amino acids.

The DNA of the CDR3 is TGTGCCAGTAGTACCTCCGGGACTACTTTTGCAGATACGCAGTATTTT. Encoded protein: CASSTSGTTFADTQYF. The J gene is TRBJ2-3, the V gene TRBV19; TRBD2 aligns across 7 bases. This CDR3 is built from 16 residues. Germline V gene sequence: CDR1 LNHDA, CDR2 SQIVND (reference sequence). With V trimmed by 4 bases and J by 4 bases, 11 bases remained unmatched.

The V gene is TRBV15, the J gene TRBJ2-5, with D possibly being TRBD2 (5 bases). V dropped 6 bases and J dropped 5 bases, with 22 bases sitting between them. Germline V gene sequence: CDR1 LNHNV, CDR2 YYDKDF (reference sequence). The CDR3 has 16 residues. DNA of the CDR3: TGTGCCACCAGTACGACCGAGAGGGTAGCACGGGAGACCCAGTACTTC. Translated: CATSTTERVARETQYF.

The V gene is TRBV7-6, the J gene TRBJ2-2; TRBD1 might be the D (6 bases). The CDR3 is made up of 13 amino acids. CDR1 SGHVS and CDR2 FNYEAQ come from the germline V gene. Trimming took 6 bases from V and 4 from J, leaving 9 bases between them. For the CDR3, the DNA is TGTGCCAGCAGGTTGGACAGCACCGGGGAGCTGTTTTTT. Amino acids: CASRLDSTGELFF.

CDR3 protein: CASSQNAGGEEKLFF. CDR3 coding DNA: TGCGCCAGCAGCCAAAATGCGGGGGGTGAGGAAAAACTGTTTTTT. The J gene is TRBJ1-4, the V gene TRBV4-3; D might be TRBD1 (5 bases). CDR1 is LGHNA, CDR2 YSLEER, per germline. The V end lost 2 bases, the J end lost 8 bases, and 15 bases lay between the germline ends. The CDR3 extends over 15 amino acids.

This clone was detected a few times. The rearrangement uses TRBV4-3 and TRBJ1-1, with D unresolved. The CDR3 runs to 14 residues. Germline CDR1 is LGHNA and CDR2 is YSLEER. V was pared by 2 bases and J by 0 bases, with 7 bases between. CDR3 sequence: CASSQRVMNTEAFF. DNA for the CDR3: TGCGCCAGCAGCCAACGGGTTATGAACACTGAAGCTTTCTTT.

This chain connects TRBV5-1 to TRBJ1-2; 9 bases fit TRBD1. Germline values: CDR1 SGHRS, CDR2 YFSETQ. With V trimmed by 0 bases and J by 7 bases, 22 bases remained unmatched. CDR3 length equals 20 residues. The CDR3 DNA reads as TGCGCCAGCAGCTTGGCATACCACGGGGCGGCCGACACAGGGGGCCGTGGCTACACCTTC. This translates into CASSLAYHGAADTGGRGYTF.

V gene TRBV11-2 combines with J gene TRBJ2-3; possibly TRBD1 for D (6 bases). Trimming took 1 base from V and 4 from J, leaving 15 bases between them. This CDR3 has 16 residues. Germline assignment: CDR1 SGHAT and CDR2 FQNNGV. The CDR3 sequence is CASSLVDQGRADTQYF. In DNA form, the CDR3 reads TGTGCCAGCAGCTTAGTAGACCAGGGGCGGGCAGATACGCAGTATTTT.

This clone occurred once. The chain is built from TRBV27 and TRBJ2-2, with TRBD2 matching 12 bases. The CDR3 spans 16 residues. The V and J ends lost 3 bases and 5 bases, in that order; junction bases with no gene match: 4. The germline gives CDR1 MNHEY, CDR2 SMNVEV (reference sequence). CDR3 region: CASSFRLAGDTGELFF. The CDR3, as DNA: TGTGCCAGCAGTTTTAGACTAGCGGGAGATACCGGGGAGCTGTTTTTT.

V gene TRBV6-5 combines with J gene TRBJ2-7; maybe TRBD1 (6 bases). The germline V gene has CDR1 MNHEY and CDR2 SVGAGI. Between the trimmed V and J ends, which lost 0 bases and 3 bases, there was a span of 12 bases. CDR3 size: 15 residues. The CDR3 DNA sequence: TGTGCCAGCAGTTACTCTTTACAGGGCAGCTACGAGCAGTACTTC. This sequence encodes CASSYSLQGSYEQYF.

This clone was detected a few times. The CDR3 nucleotides read TGTGCCGTCCTGGGGAACAGGCCCGCCGAGCAGTACTTC. It codes for CAVLGNRPAEQYF. J is TRBJ2-7 and V is TRBV6-5, with a weak D call TRBD1 (5 bases). The germline CDR1 and CDR2 sequences are MNHEY and SVGAGI. V was trimmed by 11 bases and J by 6 bases, leaving 20 bases between them. This CDR3 has 13 residues.

The V call is TRBV6-1, the J call TRBJ1-2, with a weak D call TRBD1 (6 bases). The CDR3 length is 14 residues. Germline CDR1 is MNHNS and CDR2 is SASEGT. V lost 9 bases to trimming and J lost 2 bases, with 16 bases between them. DNA for the CDR3: TGTGCCAGTATCCGGGACACAGGCAACTATGGCTACACCTTC. This gives the protein CASIRDTGNYGYTF.

By frequency in the sample, this clone is medium-sized. The chain links TRBV4-3 to TRBJ1-1; maybe TRBD1 (5 bases). Germline V lookup: CDR1 LGHNA, CDR2 YSLEER. V gave up 4 bases and J gave up 7 bases, with 10 bases separating them. CDR3 length: 12 amino acids. DNA of the CDR3: TGCGCCAGCAGCCGGGTCCAGGGTGAAGCTTTCTTT. Translated, it gives CASSRVQGEAFF.

The chain carries TRBV5-1 and TRBJ2-2; weak D call: TRBD1 (6 bases). Between the trimmed V and J ends, which lost 4 bases and 2 bases, there was a span of 12 bases. Germline V CDR1 and CDR2: SGHRS, YFSETQ. The CDR3 sequence is 15 residues long. CDR3 coding DNA: TGCGCCAGCAGCCCAAGGACAGCTAACACCGGGGAGCTGTTTTTT. Its translation: CASSPRTANTGELFF.

This clone has only a few counts. The rearrangement links TRBV7-2 to TRBJ2-5; 11 bases align to TRBD2. Germline trimming cut 0 bases from V and 5 bases from J; bases unmatched to any gene: 5. The CDR3 runs 16 residues. CDR1 is SGHTA, CDR2 FQGNSA, per germline. CDR3 in amino acids: CASSLATSGEGETQYF. CDR3 bases: TGTGCCAGCAGCTTAGCGACTAGCGGGGAGGGGGAGACCCAGTACTTC. The variable domain in full, completed from reference TRBV7-2 and TRBJ2-5, reads GAGVSQSPSNKVTEKGKDVELRCDPISGHTALYWYRQSLGQGLEFLIYFQGNSAPDKSGLPSDRFSAERTGGSVSTLTIQRTQQEDSAVYLCASSLATSGEGETQYFGPGTRLLVL.

As to this clone: The sample has other DNA sequences that encode this CDR3 too. J is TRBJ1-6 and V is TRBV6-1; perhaps TRBD1 as D (6 bases). The ends were cut back, 6 bases at V and 9 bases at J, with 12 bases in the middle. The CDR3 consists of 13 residues. Germline CDR1 reads MNHNS; CDR2 reads SASEGT. CDR3 nucleotides: TGTGCCAGCAGCAACAGGGACGGTTCACCCCTCCACTTT. This gives the protein CASSNRDGSPLHF.

This rearrangement joins TRBV4-3 to TRBJ2-1, with TRBD2 matching 10 bases. Germline CDR1 is LGHNA and CDR2 is YSLEER. This CDR3 has 19 amino acids. J lost 7 bases, V lost 1 base, and 16 bases had no gene match. The CDR3 loop is CASSQGPPGLAGVRNEQFF. The DNA for the CDR3 is TGCGCCAGCAGCCAAGGGCCTCCGGGGCTAGCGGGAGTACGGAATGAGCAGTTCTTC.

The chain is built from TRBV6-5 and TRBJ1-2; 9 bases map to TRBD1. The CDR3 is made up of 14 amino acids. Trimming cost V 6 bases and J 5 bases; bases outside gene matches: 7. Germline CDR1 and CDR2: MNHEY and SVGAGI. CDR3 nucleotides: TGTGCCAGCAGAACCACAGGGGGCGAGTATGGCTACACCTTC. This gives the protein CASRTTGGEYGYTF.

This rearrangement joins TRBV25-1 to TRBJ2-5; 10 bases match TRBD1. The CDR3 loop spans 17 amino acids. The junction had 15 bases not matched to a gene; V was cut back by 4 bases and J by 7 bases. Germline V CDR1 and CDR2: MGHDK, SYGVNS. CDR3 DNA sequence: TGTGCCAGCAGTGTTCCGGGACAGGGGTTTTTCTTAGGGACCCAGTACTTC. It codes for CASSVPGQGFFLGTQYF.

The chain is built from TRBV29-1 and TRBJ2-3; the match to TRBD1 covers 11 bases. The CDR3 runs 12 residues. The V gene's germline CDR1 is SQVTM and CDR2 ANQGSEA. Trimming took 2 bases from V and 9 from J; bases not matched to a gene: 1. The CDR3 DNA sequence: TGCAGCGTTGAATGGGACAGGGGGACGCAGTATTTT. Protein sequence: CSVEWDRGTQYF.

The V call is TRBV6-6, the J call TRBJ2-2; TRBD1 is a possible D gene (6 bases). Trimming took 6 bases from V and 5 from J, leaving 13 bases between them. The CDR3 contains 14 residues. Germline CDR1 reads MNHNY; CDR2 reads SVGAGI (reference sequence). The CDR3 nucleotides are TGTGCCAGCAGAAACAGGGATTCAACCGGGGAGCTGTTTTTT. Translating it yields CASRNRDSTGELFF.

The rearrangement joins TRBV2 to TRBJ2-7; 8 nucleotides line up with TRBD2. Germline V gene sequence: CDR1 SNHLY, CDR2 FYNNEI. The CDR3 loop spans 17 amino acids. The junction had 15 bases not matched to a gene; V was cut back by 3 bases and J by 5 bases. The CDR3 coding sequence is TGTGCCAGCAGTGAGATACTAGGACTAGCCAGATCTCACGAGCAGTACTTC. Protein: CASSEILGLARSHEQYF.

A few counts support this clone. V gene TRBV29-1 combines with J gene TRBJ1-5, with a possible D match to TRBD1 (6 bases). CDR1 and CDR2 (germline): SQVTM, ANQGSEA. CDR3 length equals 14 residues. The V gene lost 5 bases and the J gene lost 1 base, with 12 bases spanning the gap. CDR3 nucleotide sequence: TGCAGCGTTCAACAGGGAGGGAGCAATCAGCCCCAGCATTTT. Its protein product is CSVQQGGSNQPQHF.

This sequence joins TRBV5-5 and TRBJ1-2; 8 bases align to TRBD1. The CDR3 sequence is 14 residues long. The germline CDR1 and CDR2 sequences are SGHKS and YYEKEE (reference sequence). Losses at the gene ends were 4 bases for V and 4 bases for J; bases not matched to a gene: 6. DNA of the CDR3: TGTGCCAGCAGCGAAAGGACAGGGAGCTATGGCTACACCTTC. Amino acids: CASSERTGSYGYTF.

The chain is built from TRBV30 and TRBJ2-1; 8 bases are shared with TRBD2. Trimming removed 0 bases from V and 2 bases from J; junction bases left unmatched: 9. The length of the CDR3 is 17 residues. Germline-derived CDR1 and CDR2 are GTSNPN and SVGIG (reference sequence). Written as DNA, the CDR3 is TGTGCCTGGAGTGTAGGGCTGGCGCGGGGGGCCTACAATGAGCAGTTCTTC. It translates to CAWSVGLARGAYNEQFF. Full variable domain (missing parts from reference TRBV30 and TRBJ2-1): SQTIHQWPATLVQPVGSPLSLECTVEGTSNPNLYWYRQAAGRGLQLLFYSVGIGQISSEVPQNLSASRPQDRQFILSSKKLLLSDSGFYLCAWSVGLARGAYNEQFFGPGTRLTVL.

The chain combines TRBV4-3 with TRBJ2-2; TRBD1 is a possible D gene (6 bases). V was pared by 3 bases and J by 0 bases, with 14 bases between. The CDR3 contains 17 residues. The germline V gene has CDR1 LGHNA and CDR2 YSLEER. CDR3 DNA: TGCGCCAGCAGCCACCTAAAGGGACACTCGAACACCGGGGAGCTGTTTTTT. As protein: CASSHLKGHSNTGELFF.

The chain is built from TRBV27 and TRBJ1-4, with D hard to call. The CDR3 has 13 amino acids. Trimming took 4 bases from V and 9 from J, leaving 12 bases between them. Germline V CDR1 and CDR2: MNHEY, SMNVEV (reference sequence). CDR3 region: CASSYKSGQKLFF. CDR3 nucleotides: TGTGCCAGCAGTTACAAGAGCGGGCAAAAACTGTTTTTT.

This clone was observed a handful of times. The CDR3 is CATSRDGRLEGEQYF. The CDR3 nucleotides are TGTGCCACCAGCAGAGATGGGAGGCTAGAGGGCGAGCAGTACTTC. The rearrangement links TRBV15 to TRBJ2-7; weak D call: TRBD2 (6 bases). This CDR3 is 15 amino acids long. With 0 bases removed from V and 6 bases from J, the gap between germline ends came to 15 bases. The V gene's germline CDR1 is LNHNV and CDR2 YYDKDF (reference sequence).

This sequence joins TRBV5-1 and TRBJ1-1, with 10 bases lining up with TRBD1. Per the germline V gene, CDR1 is SGHRS and CDR2 is YFSETQ. The CDR3 loop spans 16 amino acids. V was pared by 4 bases and J by 3 bases, with 9 bases of the junction left unmatched. In DNA, the CDR3 is TGCGCCAGCAGCCTTGACGGACAGGGGGGAGACACTGAAGCTTTCTTT. This gives the protein CASSLDGQGGDTEAFF.

The J gene is TRBJ1-2, the V gene TRBV30; D may be TRBD1 (5 bases). The CDR3 is made up of 13 amino acids. The ends were cut back, 0 bases at V and 13 bases at J, with 18 bases in the middle. CDR1 and CDR2 (germline): GTSNPN, SVGIG (reference sequence). CDR3 DNA sequence: TGTGCCTGGAGTGTACGGGTGGCGGGGGATCTCACCTTC. It encodes CAWSVRVAGDLTF.